This section outlines one T cell receptor (beta chain) sequence together with its context. No antigen is known for it. The sample comes from a study of OX40 agonist ivuxolimab in advanced cancers. The overall study: Patients were roughly 83% male with ages roughly 20 to 90, mean around 58.

General study points: Partial responders at 0.1-3.0 mg/kg showed near-lowest clonal expansion.

The CDR3 sequence is 13 residues long. CDR1 SGHNT and CDR2 YYREEE come from the germline V gene (reference sequence). V lost 1 base and J 6 bases, leaving 11 bases between the germline ends. Measured with immunoSEQ multiplex PCR; TCRdb has only the in-frame clones, and not every one. The sample records over 65,000 clones, roughly 93% being singletons. The specimen comprised CD4+ or CD8+ T cells sorted from blood, sampled in a trial of the OX40 agonist ivuxolimab. This TCR was recovered from an adult with an advanced solid tumor such as melanoma, head and neck, liver or kidney cancer. The V call is TRBV5-4, the J call TRBJ2-7, with D perhaps TRBD1 (5 bases). The CDR3, as DNA: TGTGCCAGCAGCTTGAGGGGTAAGGGCGAGCAGTACTTC. Translating it yields CASSLRGKGEQYF.